This T cell receptor (beta chain) was documented in a study of cytomegalovirus exposure and HLA in healthy donors (dated 2017 in TCRdb). As for the study more broadly: According to an earlier analysis of a few hundred of the donors, about 179 million T cells yielded 117 million unique TCR beta sequences and more than 250 Gb of sequence data. HLA typing included class I and class II loci at four-digit resolution. In an earlier analysis of roughly 540 of the donors, high-throughput TCR beta sequencing was used to judge whether each TCR beta V gene segment behaved as functional or pseudogenic. A later genetic analysis took genome-wide SNP genotypes for about 55% of the 666 donors and used that subset as a discovery cohort. Donor age, sex, ethnicity and CMV serostatus were compiled together with the repertoire data. Of the 300 to 450 genotyped donors, 65% to 90% fell in the genetic ancestry cluster associated with self-reported Caucasian donors. An early release that covered about 640 HLA-typed donors contained approximately 300 gigabases of sequencing data and tens of millions of unique TCR sequences. In the later analysis, no new phenotypic data were used to find candidate immune exposures; instead, reliance was placed on TCR beta sequences and their occurrence across donors. Across roughly 420 genotyped donors of the cohort, an average of roughly 230,000 unique TCR beta nucleotide sequences per donor were sequenced, and 15% to 20% of those sequences were non-productive. The study was designed to test whether signatures of past pathogen exposure could be identified by cataloging public T cell receptors. Every discovery cohort repertoire had been produced on one sequencing platform. The number of donors typed differed by locus, with about 620-630 for A, B, C, DRB1 and DQB1, 522 for DQA1, 600 to 610 for DPA1, and roughly 450 for DPB1. Along with the approximately 700-subject first cohort, a separate validation cohort of 120 different subjects was used. Using immunosequencing, the study profiled T cell repertoires from approximately 700 subjects and related those repertoires to cytomegalovirus serostatus. To predict cytomegalovirus infection status, the study combined high-throughput TCR immunosequencing, statistical association of individual TCRs with disease status, and machine learning. A handful of DR-DQ haplotypes were handled as single units for association and clustering because linkage in the cohort was strong. A later analysis re-examined previously published TCR beta repertoires from 610 or so donors and added high-resolution HLA genotyping to investigate patterns of TCR occurrence. Points the paper makes about the study in general: A later genetic analysis associated a missense DCLRE1C variant with V-gene and J-gene trimming of TCR beta chains, and an independent cohort replicated the association. Because the 87-base-pair reads could not distinguish some IMGT-functional V segments, including TRBV6-2 and TRBV6-3, those segments were excluded. Assigning TCR associations to individual alleles was difficult when HLA alleles, especially DR and DQ, strongly co-occurred. The classifier was reported to diagnose cytomegalovirus status with high specificity and sensitivity in both the original cohort and the validation cohort. The earlier analysis of about 600 of the donors excluded approximately 17 rarely observed V segments, including chromosome 9 orphons, because counts were too low. According to a later analysis, TCR association rates differed among HLA loci, with DRB1 alleles showing the most associated TCRs and HLA-C alleles showing the fewest. This cohort had only TCR beta chains sequenced, and the lack of alpha or paired-chain data limited which features could be detected. A later genetic analysis reported fewer N-insertions in productive TCRs among donors in an Asian-associated ancestry cluster than the approximately 670-donor mean. A further reported finding was that TCR beta sequences accurately predicted the HLA-A and HLA-B alleles for most subjects in the first cohort. While some public TCRs were present in many individuals, most TCR sequences turned up only very rarely across donors. The study gave a list of some 150 TCR beta chains associated with cytomegalovirus. Sequencing depth was assumed to be roughly uniform across donors in the presence/absence analyses, though that assumption may not hold. Most CMV-associated TCR beta chains appeared to be HLA-restricted in a later analysis, and the HLA associations seemed to be driven largely by CMV exposure. Several of the top co-occurrence clusters appeared to be linked to parvovirus B19, influenza, CMV and Epstein-Barr virus, according to a later analysis. In a later analysis, some 18,000 TCR beta sequences were associated with specific HLA alleles at a false discovery rate of 0.05. In a later analysis, HLA-associated TCR beta chains showed more clonal expansion and lower generation probabilities than non-associated chains that were equally common. HLA typing was unavailable for some donors at each locus, so association tests used only the typed subset. Linkage disequilibrium might explain the correlated functional status among segregating V segments, but an unknown experimental factor could not be ruled out. In vitro tests confirmed that three of the cytomegalovirus-associated TCR beta chains recognize cytomegalovirus antigens. Broadly in line with IMGT annotations, most TCR beta V segments showed up in productive rearrangements about 87% or about 30% of the time in an earlier analysis of approximately 600 of the donors. It was suggested by the authors that the approach could potentially be generalized to other disease states and immunological phenotypes. A cluster of highly shared sequence variants was judged likely to represent a technical artifact of the sequencing pipeline. Immune exposure information for the cohort was limited to CMV serostatus.

Libraries came from the immunoSEQ multiplex PCR assay. The multiplex PCR relied on a mix of 60 forward primers for TCR Vbeta segments and 13 reverse primers for TCR Jbeta segments. The CDR3 region of rearranged TCR beta genes was amplified from genomic DNA by a multiplex PCR assay. The amplified TCR beta libraries were sequenced on the Illumina HiSeq System as 87-base-pair reads. The authors processed their data as follows. A later analysis counted about 80 million unique TCR beta chains across the 500 to 850 repertoires, and 10 million to 11 million of these chains were shared by at least two donors. A nearest-neighbor algorithm error-corrected the raw reads and collapsed the reads into unique sequences, merging closely related sequences to remove PCR and sequencing errors. Alignment of CDR3 sequences to IMGT reference sequences was used to assign V, D and J gene segments. Each retained sequence needed at least a six-nucleotide match to both a V gene segment and a J gene segment. Rearrangements were called productive when the CDR3 lacked stop codons and stayed in frame with V and J; all others were non-productive. CDR3 was defined by IMGT convention, running from the second conserved V-encoded cysteine to the conserved J-encoded phenylalanine. Sequences without an unambiguous match to a single V gene segment were excluded from the earlier analysis of about 600 of the donors. In an earlier analysis of roughly 600 of the donors, a V segment was called functional when productive rearrangements were above 56.7%, and segregating when the standard deviation between donors exceeded 5%. To diagnose cytomegalovirus status from the catalog of TCR beta chain sequences, a statistical classification framework was built. In a later analysis, TCR nucleotide sequences were compared against IMGT/GENE-DB human TR gene sequences so that V and J genes could be assigned. Using the TCRdist pipeline, a later analysis assigned CDR3 sequences along with most-parsimonious VDJ recombination scenarios. A later analysis defined each TCR beta chain by its CDR3 amino acid sequence plus V-gene family, and excluded reads lacking a unique V-gene family. A later analysis removed 450 to 600 highly shared, low-generation-probability nucleotide sequences to deal with suspected cross-contamination and a sequencing artifact. For each public chain, a later analysis derived a clonal expansion index from normalized ranks of inferred template counts within each repertoire. Generation probabilities in a later analysis came from a VDJ recombination model fitted to out-of-frame rearrangements, and those results were checked against IGoR. A later analysis scored TCR-TCR, TCR-HLA and TCR-CMV co-occurrence with hypergeometric tests, applying a repertoire-size bias correction to TCR pairs. False discovery rates were estimated in a later analysis by permuting HLA or CMV assignments 20 times. A later analysis grouped co-occurring TCRs with DBSCAN, adding TCRdist sequence similarity when clustering within HLA-allele-positive subsets. Repertoires with fewer than 30,000 or more than 120,000 public chains, plus five repertoires with anomalous nucleotide sharing, were excluded from co-occurrence clustering. In its TCRdb copy, this immuneACCESS table keeps in-frame sequences only and misses some clones. Where compared with another copy, unresolved V genes explain less than half of these, and the others have no known cause. V and J calls and clone size are given by that table; D and trimming were obtained from the DNA. The sample table lists around 140,000 clones, 77% of them with a count of one. The ten top clones hold roughly 4.3% of the sample.

The cohort consisted of 650 to 850 healthy bone marrow donors. At the time of sampling, all cohort members were nominally healthy, though unrecorded immune exposures were likely present. The donor was CMV seronegative and was included in the group of about 400 seronegative cohort members. A peripheral blood sample was provided by each donor, and peripheral blood mononuclear cells were used for TCR beta sequencing. The Qiagen DNeasy Blood Extraction Kit was used to extract genomic DNA from the blood cell samples. The CDR3 covers 15 residues, taking in both the cysteine and the phenylalanine. Only the CDR3 part of the read is kept: 45 bases, read in frame from the first base. V lost 0 bases and J lost 5 bases; the stretch between them is 14 bases long. For CDR1 and CDR2, the germline V gene lists SGHDT and YYEEEE. Comments on this clone: What antigen it recognizes has not been identified. Within one base of it there is no much larger clone, and no base qualities were kept.

Source material: PBMCs. This clonotype was sampled from a male donor in good health and CMV-seronegative. The sequence joins TRBV5-6 to TRBJ2-5, with the D segment identity uncertain. The CDR3 is CASSLEGRGRETQYF. The nucleotide sequence reads as follows: TGTGCCAGCAGCTTGGAAGGTCGAGGAAGGGAGACCCAGTACTTC.